These T cell receptor beta chains were read from a single sample in a study of regulatory T cells in long-lasting Graves disease. TCRdb ran MiXCR on the multiplex PCR reads and lists one entry per CDR3 protein. The data hold over 450,000 distinct CDR3 sequences, with around 12% observed a single time. This sample also appeared in a second study, on T cells in Graves' hyperthyroidism and ophthalmopathy.

The material sequenced was peripheral blood mononuclear cells (PBMCs), taken at new diagnosis, from a patient treated with antithyroid drugs. All receptors come from a woman between 25 and 40 years old with Graves disease. CDR3s include the opening cysteine and the closing phenylalanine or tryptophan. A D gene is named only where the DNA matches it firmly. Expanded clones are given a class, and other clones once, few, many or no size at all.

v_gene,j_gene,d_gene,abundance,CDR3nt,CDR3aa
TRBV29-1,TRBJ1-2,TRBD1,many,TGCAGCGTTGAAGGGTACCAGGGGGCGGACTATGGCTACACCTTC,CSVEGYQGADYGYTF
TRBV4-1,TRBJ1-4,-,few,TGCGCCAGCAGCCAAGGTCGAGGCGCCCCGGTGGGAAAACTGTTTTTT,CASSQGRGAPVGKLFF
TRBV15,TRBJ2-1,-,many,TGTGCCACCAGCAGACCGGACAAAAGCTCCTACAATGAGCAGTTCTTC,CATSRPDKSSYNEQFF
TRBV2,TRBJ2-2,TRBD2,many,TGTGCCAGCAGTGGGACTAGCGGGAGAGTGAACACCGGGGAGCTGTTTTTT,CASSGTSGRVNTGELFF
TRBV5-1,TRBJ2-5,TRBD2,-,TGCGCCAGCAGCTTGGAGGCGGGAGCTTGGGGAGAGACCCAGTACTTC,CASSLEAGAWGETQYF
TRBV18,TRBJ2-7,-,many,TGTGCCAGCTCACCACCGTCCCGGGGCGACGAGCAGTACTTC,CASSPPSRGDEQYF
TRBV30,TRBJ1-2,-,many,TGTGCCTGGAGGGACCGAATGTCCTATGGCTACACCTTC,CAWRDRMSYGYTF
TRBV11-2,TRBJ2-3,-,many,TGTGCCAGCAGCCGACGGTACAGGGACTCCACAGATACGCAGTATTTT,CASSRRYRDSTDTQYF
TRBV3-1,TRBJ2-7,-,many,TGTGCCAGCAGCCAAGATCTTAGCGAAAGGACCTACGAGCAGTACTTC,CASSQDLSERTYEQYF
TRBV11-2,TRBJ1-2,-,many,TGTGCCAGCAGCTTAGTAGGGGTCGGCGGCAACACCTTC,CASSLVGVGGNTF
TRBV7-2,TRBJ2-4,-,many,TGTGCCAGCAGCTTATACGGTTACCTACAGACAGCCAAAAACATTCAGTACTTC,CASSLYGYLQTAKNIQYF
TRBV25-1,TRBJ2-1,TRBD2,-,TGTGCCAGCGCACTTAGCGGGAGTCAAAATGAGCAGTTCTTC,CASALSGSQNEQFF
TRBV12-3/TRBV12-4,TRBJ1-5,-,many,TGTGCCAGCAGTTTACAGGGTCGTCAGCCCCAGCATTTT,CASSLQGRQPQHF
TRBV5-4,TRBJ1-2,-,many,TGTGCCAGCAGCTTGGGGACAGTGAACTATGGCTACACCTTC,CASSLGTVNYGYTF
TRBV15,TRBJ2-7,-,many,TGTGCCACCAGCAGAGAGTGGGGCTACGAGCAGTACTTC,CATSREWGYEQYF
TRBV24-1,TRBJ1-2,-,many,TGTGCCACCAGTGACCCACAAGGGTCGGGCTATGGCTACACCTTC,CATSDPQGSGYGYTF
TRBV4-1,TRBJ2-2,-,many,TGCGCCAGCAGCCAAGATAGAGGGGGGACGGCGGGAACCGGGGAGCTGTTTTTT,CASSQDRGGTAGTGELFF
TRBV18,TRBJ2-2,-,many,TGTGCCAGCTCACCACCGGGACTGTACACCGGGGAGCTGTTTTTT,CASSPPGLYTGELFF
TRBV7-9,TRBJ2-3,-,few,TGTGCCAGCAGCTACGCGCTCAGCGGCACAGATACGCAGTATTTT,CASSYALSGTDTQYF
TRBV30,TRBJ2-7,-,many,TGTGCCTGGGATATCGGGCCAGGATATTACGAGCAGTACTTC,CAWDIGPGYYEQYF
TRBV20-1,TRBJ2-1,-,many,TGCAGTGCTCCTCCGCCCGGGGACAATGAGCAGTTCTTC,CSAPPPGDNEQFF
TRBV28,TRBJ2-1,-,many,TGTGCCAGCAGGCCACCTGGAGGGTACAATGAGCAGTTCTTC,CASRPPGGYNEQFF
TRBV29-1,TRBJ2-1,TRBD1,many,TGCAGCGCTGACAGGGGCTACAATGAGCAGTTCTTC,CSADRGYNEQFF
TRBV24-1,TRBJ2-3,TRBD1,many,TGTGCCACCAGTGTCAACAGGGGGCAGGCAGATACGCAGTATTTT,CATSVNRGQADTQYF
TRBV12-3/TRBV12-4,TRBJ2-2,-,many,TGTGCCAGCAGTCTAGATCCTATGAGGACCGGGGAGCTGTTTTTT,CASSLDPMRTGELFF
TRBV29-1,TRBJ1-2,-,-,TGCAGCGTTGAGGAGACAGCCTTTGGCTACACCTTC,CSVEETAFGYTF
TRBV10-3,TRBJ1-6,-,-,TGTGCCATCCCCTGCGCATCACCCCTCCACTTT,CAIPCASPLHF
TRBV25-1,TRBJ1-1,-,many,TGTGCCAGCAGTGACAAGGACATCCTAGGGACTGAAGCTTTCTTT,CASSDKDILGTEAFF